This TCR beta chain was captured in a study of identical twins. This CDR3 has 15 amino acids. Between the trimmed V and J ends, which lost 1 base and 1 base, there was a span of 10 bases. The germline gives CDR1 ENHRY, CDR2 SYGVKD. A universal primer binding site was introduced by template switching. The final cDNA contained unique molecular identifiers. A single record per CDR3 protein comes from TCRdb applying MiXCR to the 5' RACE reads. The profile covers around 1.7 million distinct CDR3 sequences, with about 32% appearing a single time and around 0.25% taken by the ten largest. Healthy Caucasians provided all donations.

This clonotype originated in a newborn girl in good health. The rearrangement links TRBV10-3 to TRBJ1-2, with D perhaps matching TRBD1 (5 bases). Material: cord blood. The CDR3 DNA sequence: TGTGCCATCAGTGAGTTCCCACAGGATAACTATGGCTACACCTTC. Translated, it gives CAISEFPQDNYGYTF.